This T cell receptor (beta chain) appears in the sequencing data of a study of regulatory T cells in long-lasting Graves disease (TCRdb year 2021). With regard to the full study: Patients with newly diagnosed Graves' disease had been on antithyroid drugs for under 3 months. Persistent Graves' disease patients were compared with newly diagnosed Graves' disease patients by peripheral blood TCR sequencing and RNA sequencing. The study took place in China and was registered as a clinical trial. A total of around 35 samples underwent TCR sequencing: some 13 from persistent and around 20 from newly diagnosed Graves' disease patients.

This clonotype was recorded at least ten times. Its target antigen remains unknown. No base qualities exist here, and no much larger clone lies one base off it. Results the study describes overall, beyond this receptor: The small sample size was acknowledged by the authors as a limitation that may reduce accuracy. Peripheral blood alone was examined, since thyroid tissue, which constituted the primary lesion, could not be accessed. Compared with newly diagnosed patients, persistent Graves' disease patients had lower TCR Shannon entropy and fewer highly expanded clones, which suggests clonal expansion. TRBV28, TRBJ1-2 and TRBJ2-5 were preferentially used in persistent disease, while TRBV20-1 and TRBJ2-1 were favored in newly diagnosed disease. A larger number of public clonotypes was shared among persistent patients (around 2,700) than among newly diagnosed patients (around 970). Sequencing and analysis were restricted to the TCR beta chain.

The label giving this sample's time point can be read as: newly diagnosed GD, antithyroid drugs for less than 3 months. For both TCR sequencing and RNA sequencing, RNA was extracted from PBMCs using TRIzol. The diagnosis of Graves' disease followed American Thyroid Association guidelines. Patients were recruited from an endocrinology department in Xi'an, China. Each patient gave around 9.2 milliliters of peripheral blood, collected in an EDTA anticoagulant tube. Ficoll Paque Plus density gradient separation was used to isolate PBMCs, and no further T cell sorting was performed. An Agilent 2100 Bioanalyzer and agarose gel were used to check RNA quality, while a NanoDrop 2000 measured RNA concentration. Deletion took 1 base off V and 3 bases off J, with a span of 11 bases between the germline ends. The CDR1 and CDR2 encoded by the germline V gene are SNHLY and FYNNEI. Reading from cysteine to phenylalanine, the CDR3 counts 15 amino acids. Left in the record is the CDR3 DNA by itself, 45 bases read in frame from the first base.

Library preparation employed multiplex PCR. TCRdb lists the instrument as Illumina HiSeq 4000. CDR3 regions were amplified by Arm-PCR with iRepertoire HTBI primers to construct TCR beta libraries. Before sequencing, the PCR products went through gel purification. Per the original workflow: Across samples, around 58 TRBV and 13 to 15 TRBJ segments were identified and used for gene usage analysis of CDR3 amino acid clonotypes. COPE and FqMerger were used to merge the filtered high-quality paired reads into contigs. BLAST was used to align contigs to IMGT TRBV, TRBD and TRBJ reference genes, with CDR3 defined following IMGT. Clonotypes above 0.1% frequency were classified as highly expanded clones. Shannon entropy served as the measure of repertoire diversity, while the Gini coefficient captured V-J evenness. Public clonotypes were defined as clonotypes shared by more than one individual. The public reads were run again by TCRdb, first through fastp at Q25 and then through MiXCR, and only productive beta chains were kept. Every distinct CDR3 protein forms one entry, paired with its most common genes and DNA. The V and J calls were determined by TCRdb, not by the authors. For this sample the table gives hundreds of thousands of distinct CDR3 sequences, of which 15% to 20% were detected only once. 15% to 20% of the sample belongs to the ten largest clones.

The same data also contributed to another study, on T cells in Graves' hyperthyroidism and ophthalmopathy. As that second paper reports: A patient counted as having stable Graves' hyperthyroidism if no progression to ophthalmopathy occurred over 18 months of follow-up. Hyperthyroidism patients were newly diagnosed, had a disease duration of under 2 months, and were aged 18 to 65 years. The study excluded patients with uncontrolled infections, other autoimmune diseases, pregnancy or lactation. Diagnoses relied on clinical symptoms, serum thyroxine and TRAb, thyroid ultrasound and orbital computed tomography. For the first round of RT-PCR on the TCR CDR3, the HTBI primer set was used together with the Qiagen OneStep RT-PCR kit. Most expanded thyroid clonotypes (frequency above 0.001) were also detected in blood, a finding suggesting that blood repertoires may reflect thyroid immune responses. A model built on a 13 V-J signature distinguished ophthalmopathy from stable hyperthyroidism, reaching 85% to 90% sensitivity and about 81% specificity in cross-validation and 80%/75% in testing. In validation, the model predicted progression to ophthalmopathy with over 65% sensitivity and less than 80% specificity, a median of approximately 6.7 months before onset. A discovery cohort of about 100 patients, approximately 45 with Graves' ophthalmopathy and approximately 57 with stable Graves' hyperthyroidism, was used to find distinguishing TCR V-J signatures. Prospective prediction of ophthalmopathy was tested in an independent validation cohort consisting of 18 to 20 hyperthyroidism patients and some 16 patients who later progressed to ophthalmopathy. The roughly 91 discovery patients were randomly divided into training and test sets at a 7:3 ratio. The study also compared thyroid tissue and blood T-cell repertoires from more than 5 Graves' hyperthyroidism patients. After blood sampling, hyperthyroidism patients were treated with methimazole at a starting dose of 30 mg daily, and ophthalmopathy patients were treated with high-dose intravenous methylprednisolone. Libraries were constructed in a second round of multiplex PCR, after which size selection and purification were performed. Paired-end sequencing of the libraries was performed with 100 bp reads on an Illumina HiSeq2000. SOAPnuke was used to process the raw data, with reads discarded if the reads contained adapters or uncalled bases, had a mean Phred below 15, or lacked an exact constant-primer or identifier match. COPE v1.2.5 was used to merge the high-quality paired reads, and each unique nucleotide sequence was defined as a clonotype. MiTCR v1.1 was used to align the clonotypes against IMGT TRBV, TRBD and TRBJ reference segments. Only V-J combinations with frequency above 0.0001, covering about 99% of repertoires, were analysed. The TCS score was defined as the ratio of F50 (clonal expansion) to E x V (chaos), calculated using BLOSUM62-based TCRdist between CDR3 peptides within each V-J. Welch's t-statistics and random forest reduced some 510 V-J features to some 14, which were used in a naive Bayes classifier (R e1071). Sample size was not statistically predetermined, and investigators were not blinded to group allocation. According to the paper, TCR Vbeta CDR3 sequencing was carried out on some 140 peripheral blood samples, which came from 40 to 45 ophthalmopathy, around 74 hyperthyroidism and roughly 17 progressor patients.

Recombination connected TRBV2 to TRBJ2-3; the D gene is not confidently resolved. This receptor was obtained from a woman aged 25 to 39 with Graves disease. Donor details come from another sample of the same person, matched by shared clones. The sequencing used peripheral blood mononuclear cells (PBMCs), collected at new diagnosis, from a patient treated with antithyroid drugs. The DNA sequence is TGTGCCAGCAGTGAAGGGTTTGTAAGAACAGATACGCAGTATTTT. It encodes CASSEGFVRTDTQYF.